This T cell receptor beta chain comes out of a study of T cell changes during pregnancy in multiple sclerosis. The repertoire was sequenced with immunoSEQ multiplex PCR; TCRdb's copy has only in-frame clones and lacks some. This sample has about 68,000 clones; 90% occur once, and the top ten carry 1.5%. The germline gives CDR1 SNHLY, CDR2 FYNNEI. The length of the CDR3 is 19 residues. The V gene end was trimmed by 4 bases and the J gene end by 4 bases; junction bases not matched to a gene: 16. This TCR came from a female donor with multiple sclerosis, enrolled in a pregnancy study. The V call is TRBV2, the J call TRBJ1-5, with 10 bases fitting TRBD1. The specimen comprised peripheral blood, sampled in the third trimester of pregnancy. CDR3 sequence: CASSGNRDRGLKGNQPQHF. CDR3 sequence (DNA): TGTGCCAGCAGTGGAAACCGGGACAGGGGACTCAAGGGTAATCAGCCCCAGCATTTT. The full variable domain, completed using reference TRBV2 and TRBJ1-5, is EPEVTQTPSHQVTQMGQEVILRCVPISNHLYFYWYRQILGQKVEFLVSFYNNEISEKSEIFDDQFSVERPDGSNFTLKIRSTKLEDSAMYFCASSGNRDRGLKGNQPQHFGDGTRLSIL.